The rows below give T cell receptor beta chains drawn from one sample of a study of T cell responses to AZD1222 COVID-19 vaccine. Some clones are missing from TCRdb's copy, which holds only in-frame ones; the method was immunoSEQ multiplex PCR. The table records some 150,000 clones, about 90% of them present only once. The sequences come from peripheral blood, collected on day 0 of MenACWY control vaccination. The receptor set was obtained from an adult in good health. Each CDR3 is given with its conserved first and last residue.

CASSLGGTSYEQYF TRBJ2-7 TRBV5-1
CASSLVNLQPEQYF TRBJ2-7 TRBV7-2
CASSLWPPHTQYF TRBJ2-3 TRBV27
CASSHAGGADTQYF TRBJ2-3 TRBV4-1
CASQAGSHTDTQYF TRBJ2-3 TRBV10-2
CATGRPLRETQYF TRBJ2-5 TRBV30
CASSEALGNKGPQHF TRBJ1-5 TRBV2
CASSTTYQETQYF TRBJ2-5 TRBV11-2
CASSFSGRTNEQYF TRBJ2-7 TRBV28
CASSLPVRGLPFGHYEQYF TRBJ2-7 TRBV27
CASSLGPRETQYF TRBJ2-5 TRBV7-2
CASSYGRPGNTIYF TRBJ1-3 TRBV6-5
CASSVRDYNSPLHF TRBJ1-6 TRBV2
CAASGGLSYEQYF TRBJ2-7 TRBV19
CATSDGARDQPQHF TRBJ1-5 TRBV24-1
CASTRTASTDTQYF TRBJ2-3 TRBV27
CASRLDRGYEQYF TRBJ2-7 TRBV6-5
CAISEPRLAGGTDTQYF TRBJ2-3 TRBV10-3
CASSIAGGLYEQYF TRBJ2-7 TRBV19
CASSQGSVLYGYTF TRBJ1-2 TRBV14
CSALSSYEQYF TRBJ2-7 TRBV20-1
CASSNRGTPNEKLFF TRBJ1-4 TRBV28
CASSQEGIYSGNTIYF TRBJ1-3 TRBV4-2
CASSLEGGGFYEQYF TRBJ2-7 TRBV5-4
CASSPGTRNYEQYF TRBJ2-7 TRBV6-5
CASSQVSRDGYTF TRBJ1-2 TRBV4-1
CASSLSYREFPLHF TRBJ1-6 TRBV27
CASSGASGLTYNEQFF TRBJ2-1 TRBV9
CAWIPDRVRGTEAFF TRBJ1-1 TRBV30
CASSVEGGTEAFF TRBJ1-1 TRBV9
CASSVTGDRNQPQHF TRBJ1-5 TRBV2
CASSQDVSGRAGNEQFF TRBJ2-1 TRBV4-2
CASSPGEGTDTQYF TRBJ2-3 TRBV18
CASRQGGQDEQYF TRBJ2-7 TRBV4-2
CASSYFGRGTDTQYF TRBJ2-3 TRBV6-2/TRBV6-3
CASSMDAVGPLHF TRBJ1-6 TRBV7-2
CASSFGLAGGNEQFF TRBJ2-1 TRBV7-2
CASSSMLAGPTEAFF TRBJ1-1 TRBV11-2
CASSLAGQLSDEAFF TRBJ1-1 TRBV5-1
CASSEFSRVTIYF TRBJ1-3 TRBV6-1
CASSLVLAGAYNEQFF TRBJ2-1 TRBV4-1
CASRVGTGSYEQYF TRBJ2-7 TRBV7-2
CSAGTGNEQYF TRBJ2-7 TRBV20-1
CASSPLSGRARTDTQYF TRBJ2-3 TRBV5-1
CASSPQTGGSELFF TRBJ1-4 TRBV5-1
CASSDRDSLGNEQFF TRBJ2-1 TRBV27
CASSSRDRDNSPLHF TRBJ1-6 TRBV5-5
CSFKGTGSSTDTQYF TRBJ2-3 TRBV29-1
CASSLFPTEYEQYF TRBJ2-7 TRBV27